The 14 T cell receptor beta chains reported below all come from one sample, sequenced in a study of shared clonotypes between healthy human individuals (TCRdb year 2020). Libraries came from the immunoSEQ multiplex PCR assay. TCRdb took over this immuneACCESS table, retaining in-frame rearrangements with V and J assigned. Such tables are incomplete; in checked studies, under half of the missing clones stem from an unresolved V gene, and the remainder is unexplained. Across this sample there are a few million clones, with just over 90% seen only once. About 0.13% of the sample belongs to the ten largest clones. Sequencing was carried out using naive CD4+ T cells sorted from blood. Interpreted using the paper, the cell subset or site label stands for: CD45RA+ positively selected. These receptors were collected from a young man in good health.

CDR3 residues: CASSEDLAGGRETQYF. DNA for the CDR3: TGCGCCAGCAGTGAGGATCTAGCGGGAGGGCGAGAGACCCAGTACTTC. J is TRBJ2-5 and V is TRBV10-1; 12 bases agree with TRBD2. With V trimmed by 2 bases and J by 4 bases, 5 bases remained unmatched. Looked up from germline, CDR1 is WNHNN and CDR2 is SYGVQD (reference sequence). CDR3 length: 16 residues.

V gene TRBV2 combines with J gene TRBJ1-1; a weak D match, TRBD1 (6 bases). The germline gives CDR1 SNHLY, CDR2 FYNNEI. This CDR3 comprises 13 residues. The V gene lost 10 bases and the J gene lost 0 bases, with 12 bases spanning the gap. The CDR3 nucleotides read TGTGCCAATCCAAGGGGGTTGAACACTGAAGCTTTCTTT. This sequence encodes CANPRGLNTEAFF.

The genes are TRBV2 and TRBJ2-1, with 14 bases lining up with TRBD2. Looked up from germline, CDR1 is SNHLY and CDR2 is FYNNEI. The V segment lost 4 bases and the J segment 9 bases; nucleotides outside the gene matches: 8. The CDR3 has 16 residues. CDR3 loop: CASSAGLAGVRFEQFF. Written as DNA, the CDR3 is TGTGCCAGCAGTGCGGGACTAGCGGGAGTTCGGTTTGAGCAGTTCTTC.

Regarding this clone: Other DNA variants within this sample encode the same CDR3. The rearrangement joins TRBV5-1 to TRBJ2-5, with D tentatively TRBD2 (5 bases). The length of the CDR3 is 15 residues. Trimming pared 0 bases from V and 5 bases from J, leaving 14 bases between. Looked up from germline, CDR1 is SGHRS and CDR2 is YFSETQ. The CDR3: CASSLGAGVRETQYF. The CDR3 region has the DNA TGCGCCAGCAGCTTGGGTGCCGGGGTTCGGGAGACCCAGTACTTC.

CDR3 bases: TGTGCCAGCAGTTACTCGTTTTCGCAAGAGACCCAGTACTTC. Translating gives CASSYSFSQETQYF. J is TRBJ2-5 and V is TRBV6-5; no firm D call. V was shortened by 0 bases and J by 2 bases, with 7 bases between the two germline ends. Germline CDR1 is MNHEY and CDR2 is SVGAGI. This CDR3 is built from 14 residues.

This rearrangement joins TRBV5-1 to TRBJ2-3; 7 nucleotides match TRBD2. Losses at the gene ends were 0 bases for V and 2 bases for J; bases not matched to a gene: 3. CDR3 length: 15 residues. The germline CDR1 and CDR2 sequences are SGHRS and YFSETQ. The CDR3 sequence: CASSLDLADTDTQYF. The CDR3 DNA reads as TGCGCCAGCAGCTTGGACCTAGCGGACACAGATACGCAGTATTTT. Filled out from reference TRBV5-1 and TRBJ2-3, the complete variable domain reads KAGVTQTPRYLIKTRGQQVTLSCSPISGHRSVSWYQQTPGQGLQFLFEYFSETQRNKGNFPGRFSGRQFSNSRSEMNVSTLELGDSALYLCASSLDLADTDTQYFGPGTRLTVL.

The J gene is TRBJ2-7, the V gene TRBV6-5; 9 nucleotides match TRBD1. The CDR3 is 15 residues long. CDR1 is MNHEY, CDR2 SVGAGI, per germline. The ends lost 5 bases at V and 0 bases at J; junction bases unmatched: 5. The CDR3 loop reads CASSQEDRGSYEQYF. DNA for the CDR3: TGTGCCAGCAGTCAAGAGGACAGGGGCTCCTACGAGCAGTACTTC.

This sequence joins TRBV6-1 and TRBJ2-2, with D unclear. This CDR3 contains 15 residues. Germline values: CDR1 MNHNS, CDR2 SASEGT. Trimming left V 2 bases short and J 7 bases short, with 14 bases between. DNA of the CDR3: TGTGCCAGCAGTGAACGGTCAGGAACCGGCGGGGAGCTGTTTTTT. The encoded protein is CASSERSGTGGELFF.

CDR3 sequence (DNA): TGTGCCAGCAGTTACGCGGGACAGGGGAATTCACCCCTCCACTTT. Residues: CASSYAGQGNSPLHF. This chain joins TRBV6-5 and TRBJ1-6; 10 nucleotides match TRBD1. Trimming removed 2 bases from V and 7 bases from J; junction bases left unmatched: 2. Germline V gene lookup returns CDR1 MNHEY and CDR2 SVGAGI. This CDR3 region has 15 residues.

The rearrangement joins TRBV7-2 to TRBJ2-2; D possibly uses TRBD1 or TRBD2 (6 bases each). Deletions cut 3 bases from V and 5 bases from J, with 13 bases between. CDR3 length: 15 residues. Germline assignment: CDR1 SGHTA and CDR2 FQGNSA. The CDR3 region has the DNA TGTGCCAGCAGCTTGGGGGGCTCAGTGACCGGGGAGCTGTTTTTT. Its protein is CASSLGGSVTGELFF.

CDR3 residues: CASSQDVMGDTGELFF. CDR3 bases: TGTGCCAGCAGCCAAGATGTAATGGGGGACACCGGGGAGCTGTTTTTT. The V gene is TRBV14, the J gene TRBJ2-2; TRBD1 or TRBD2 may be the D gene (5 bases each). From germline, CDR1 is SGHDN and CDR2 FVKESK. Between the trimmed V and J ends, which lost 0 bases and 3 bases, there was a span of 11 bases. There are 16 residues in the CDR3.

The chain links TRBV6-5 to TRBJ2-7; D is uncertain. The CDR3 consists of 14 residues. Germline V CDR1 and CDR2: MNHEY, SVGAGI. V lost 3 bases to trimming and J lost 2 bases, with 11 bases between them. The CDR3 DNA is TGTGCCAGCAGTTATCCGGGTGGGACCTACGAGCAGTACTTC. Its translation: CASSYPGGTYEQYF.

The chain couples TRBV6-6 to TRBJ1-1; weak D call: TRBD1 (5 bases). Trimming took 6 bases from V and 5 from J, leaving 10 bases between them. This CDR3 has 12 amino acids. Looked up from germline, CDR1 is MNHNY and CDR2 is SVGAGI (reference sequence). In DNA form, the CDR3 reads TGTGCCAGCAGGCTGGGGGAAACTGAAGCTTTCTTT. Its translation: CASRLGETEAFF.

The chain joins TRBV28 to TRBJ1-2; D not resolved. The CDR3 has 14 amino acids. CDR1 is MDHEN, CDR2 SYDVKM, per germline. V shed 6 bases and J shed 8 bases, with 19 bases lying between them. The CDR3 loop reads CASSPQRINEGYTF. CDR3 coding DNA: TGTGCCAGCAGCCCTCAGCGGATCAACGAGGGCTACACCTTC.